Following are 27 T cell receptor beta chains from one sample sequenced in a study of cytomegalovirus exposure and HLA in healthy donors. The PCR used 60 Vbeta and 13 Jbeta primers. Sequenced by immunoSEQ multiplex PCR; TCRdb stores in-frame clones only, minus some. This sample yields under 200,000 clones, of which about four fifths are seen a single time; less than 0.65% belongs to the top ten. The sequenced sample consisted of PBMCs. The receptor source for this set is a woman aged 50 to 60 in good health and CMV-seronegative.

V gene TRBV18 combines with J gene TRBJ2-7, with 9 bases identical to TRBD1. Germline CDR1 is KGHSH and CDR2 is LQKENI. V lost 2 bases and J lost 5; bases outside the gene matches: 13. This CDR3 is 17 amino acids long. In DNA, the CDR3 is TGTGCCAGCTCACCAAACTCCCCCGGGACAGGGCAGGACGAGCAGTACTTC. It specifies CASSPNSPGTGQDEQYF.

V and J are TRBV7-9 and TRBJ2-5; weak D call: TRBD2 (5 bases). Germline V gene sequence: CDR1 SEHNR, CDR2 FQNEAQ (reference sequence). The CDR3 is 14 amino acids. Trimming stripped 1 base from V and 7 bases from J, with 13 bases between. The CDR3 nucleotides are TGTGCCAGCAGCTTAGAGGTGGCTGCGGGGACCCAGTACTTC. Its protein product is CASSLEVAAGTQYF.

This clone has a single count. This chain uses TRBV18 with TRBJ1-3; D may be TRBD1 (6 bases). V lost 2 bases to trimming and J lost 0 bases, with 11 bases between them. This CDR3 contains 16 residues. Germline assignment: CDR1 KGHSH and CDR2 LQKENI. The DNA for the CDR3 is TGTGCCAGCTCACCAAAACAGGGACCCTCTGGAAACACCATATATTTT. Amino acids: CASSPKQGPSGNTIYF.

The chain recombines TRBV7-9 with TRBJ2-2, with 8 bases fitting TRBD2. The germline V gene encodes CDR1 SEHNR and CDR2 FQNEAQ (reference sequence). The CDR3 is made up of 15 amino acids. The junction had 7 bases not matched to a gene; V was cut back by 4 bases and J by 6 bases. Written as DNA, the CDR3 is TGTGCCAGCAGCTCTAGCGGGCAAGATCCCGGGGAGCTGTTTTTT. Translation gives CASSSSGQDPGELFF.

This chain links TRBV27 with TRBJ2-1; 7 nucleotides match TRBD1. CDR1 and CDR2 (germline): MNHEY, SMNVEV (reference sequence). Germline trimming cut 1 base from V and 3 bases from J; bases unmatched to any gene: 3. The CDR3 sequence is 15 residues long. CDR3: CASSLWDRVYNEQFF. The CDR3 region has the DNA TGTGCCAGCAGTTTATGGGACAGAGTCTACAATGAGCAGTTCTTC.

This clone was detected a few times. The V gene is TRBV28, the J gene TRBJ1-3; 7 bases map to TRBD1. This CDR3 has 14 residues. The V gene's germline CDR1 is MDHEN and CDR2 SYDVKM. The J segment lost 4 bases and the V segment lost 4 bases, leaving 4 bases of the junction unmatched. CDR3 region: CASSSTGDGNTIYF. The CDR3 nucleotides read TGTGCCAGCAGTTCCACAGGGGACGGAAACACCATATATTTT.

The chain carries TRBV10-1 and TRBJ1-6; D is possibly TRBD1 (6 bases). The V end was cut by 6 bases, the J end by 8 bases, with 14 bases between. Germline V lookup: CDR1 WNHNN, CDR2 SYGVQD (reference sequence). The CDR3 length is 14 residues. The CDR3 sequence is CASSIGQTDSPLHF. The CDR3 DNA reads TGCGCCAGCAGCATTGGACAGACGGATTCACCCCTCCACTTT.

DNA for the CDR3: TGTGCCAGCAGTCGCACCGGGACAGGGCCCTACACCTTC. It codes for CASSRTGTGPYTF. The V call is TRBV27, the J call TRBJ1-2; 9 bases agree with TRBD1. The J segment lost 10 bases and the V segment lost 5 bases, leaving 8 bases of the junction unmatched. CDR3 size: 13 residues. In germline, CDR1 is MNHEY, CDR2 SMNVEV (reference sequence).

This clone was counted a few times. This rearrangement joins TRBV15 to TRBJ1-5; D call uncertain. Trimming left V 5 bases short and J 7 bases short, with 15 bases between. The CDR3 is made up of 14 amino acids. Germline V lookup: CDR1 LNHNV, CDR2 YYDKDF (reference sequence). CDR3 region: CATSLNLGGQPQHF. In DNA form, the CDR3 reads TGTGCCACCAGCCTAAACCTGGGAGGGCAGCCCCAGCATTTT.

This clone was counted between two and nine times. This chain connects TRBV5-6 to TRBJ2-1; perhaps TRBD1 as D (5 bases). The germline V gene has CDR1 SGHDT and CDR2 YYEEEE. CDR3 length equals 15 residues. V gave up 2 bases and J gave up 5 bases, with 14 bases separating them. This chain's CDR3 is CASSLGAQGNNEQFF. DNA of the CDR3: TGTGCCAGCAGCTTAGGTGCTCAGGGAAACAATGAGCAGTTCTTC.

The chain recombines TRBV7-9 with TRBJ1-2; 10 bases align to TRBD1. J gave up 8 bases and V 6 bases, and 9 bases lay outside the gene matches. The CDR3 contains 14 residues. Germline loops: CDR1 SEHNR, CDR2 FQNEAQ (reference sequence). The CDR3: CASRRDRGDRGYTF. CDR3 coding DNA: TGTGCCAGCAGGAGGGACAGGGGAGACCGGGGCTACACCTTC. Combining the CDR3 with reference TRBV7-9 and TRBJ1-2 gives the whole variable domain DTGVSQNPRHKITKRGQNVTFRCDPISEHNRLYWYRQTLGQGPEFLTYFQNEAQLEKSRLLSDRFSAERPKGSFSTLEIQRTEQGDSAMYLCASRRDRGDRGYTFGSGTRLTVV.

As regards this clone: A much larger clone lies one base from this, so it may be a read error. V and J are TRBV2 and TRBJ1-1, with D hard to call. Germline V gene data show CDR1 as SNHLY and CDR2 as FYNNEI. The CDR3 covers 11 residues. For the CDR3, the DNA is TGTGTCAGCAGTCCGGGCACTGAAGCTTTCTTT. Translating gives CVSSPGTEAFF.

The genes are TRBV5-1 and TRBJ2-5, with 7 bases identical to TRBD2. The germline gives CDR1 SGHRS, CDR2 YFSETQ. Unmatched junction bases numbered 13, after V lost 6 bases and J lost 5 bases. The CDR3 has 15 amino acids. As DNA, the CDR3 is TGCGCCAGCATGGTATACGGGAGGCGGGTGGAGACCCAGTACTTC. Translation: CASMVYGRRVETQYF.

The CDR3 sequence: CASSPLQGRLGEQYF. The CDR3 DNA reads TGTGCCAGTAGTCCCCTACAGGGGCGGTTGGGCGAGCAGTACTTC. The V call is TRBV19, the J call TRBJ2-7, with 7 bases matching TRBD1. This CDR3 is built from 15 residues. Germline V lookup: CDR1 LNHDA, CDR2 SQIVND (reference sequence). Losses at the gene ends were 5 bases for V and 6 bases for J; bases not matched to a gene: 13.

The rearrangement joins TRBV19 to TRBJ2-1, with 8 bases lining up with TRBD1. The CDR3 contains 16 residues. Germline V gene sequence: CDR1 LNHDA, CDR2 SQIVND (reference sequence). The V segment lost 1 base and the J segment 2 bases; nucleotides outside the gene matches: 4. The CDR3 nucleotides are TGTGCCAGTAGTATAGTTGGACAGGGTCCCTACAATGAGCAGTTCTTC. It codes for CASSIVGQGPYNEQFF.

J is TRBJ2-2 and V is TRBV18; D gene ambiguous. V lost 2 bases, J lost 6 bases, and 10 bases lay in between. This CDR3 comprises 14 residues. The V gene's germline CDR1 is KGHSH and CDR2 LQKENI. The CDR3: CASSPIQGAGELFF. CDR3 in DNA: TGTGCCAGCTCACCAATTCAAGGAGCCGGGGAGCTGTTTTTT.

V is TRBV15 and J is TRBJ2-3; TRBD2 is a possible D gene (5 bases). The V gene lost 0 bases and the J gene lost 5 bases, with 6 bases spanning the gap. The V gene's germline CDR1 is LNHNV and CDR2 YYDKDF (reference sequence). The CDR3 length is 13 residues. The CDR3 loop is CATSRDGRDTQYF. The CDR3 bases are TGTGCCACCAGCAGAGATGGGAGAGATACGCAGTATTTT.

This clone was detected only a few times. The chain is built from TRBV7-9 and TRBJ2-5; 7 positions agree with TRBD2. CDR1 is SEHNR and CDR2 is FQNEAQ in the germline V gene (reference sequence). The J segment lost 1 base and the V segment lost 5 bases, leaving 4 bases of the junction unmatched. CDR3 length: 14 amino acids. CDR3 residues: CASSPGTTQETQYF. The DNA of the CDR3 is TGTGCCAGCAGCCCGGGGACTACCCAAGAGACCCAGTACTTC.

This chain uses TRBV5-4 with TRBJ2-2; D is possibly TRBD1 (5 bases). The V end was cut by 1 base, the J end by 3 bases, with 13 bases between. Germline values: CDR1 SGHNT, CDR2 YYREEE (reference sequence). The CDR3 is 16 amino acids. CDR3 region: CASSLRGGRDTGELFF. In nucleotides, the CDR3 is TGTGCCAGCAGCTTGAGGGGCGGAAGGGACACCGGGGAGCTGTTTTTT.

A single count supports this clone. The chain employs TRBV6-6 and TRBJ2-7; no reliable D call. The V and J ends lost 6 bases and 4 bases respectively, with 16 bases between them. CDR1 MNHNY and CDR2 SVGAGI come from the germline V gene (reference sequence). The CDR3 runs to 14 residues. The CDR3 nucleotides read TGTGCCAGCAGCCCTATGGGCGATGGATACGAGCAGTACTTC. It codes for CASSPMGDGYEQYF.

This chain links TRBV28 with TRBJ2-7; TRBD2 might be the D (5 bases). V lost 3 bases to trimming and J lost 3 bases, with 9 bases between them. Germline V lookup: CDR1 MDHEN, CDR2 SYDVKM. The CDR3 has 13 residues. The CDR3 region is CASSFPGYYEQYF. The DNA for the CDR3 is TGTGCCAGCAGTTTTCCGGGGTACTACGAGCAGTACTTC.

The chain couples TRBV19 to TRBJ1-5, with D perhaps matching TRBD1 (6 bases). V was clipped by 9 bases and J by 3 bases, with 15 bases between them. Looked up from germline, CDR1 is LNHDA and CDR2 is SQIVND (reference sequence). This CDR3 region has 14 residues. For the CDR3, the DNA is TGTGCCAGCTCGGGCACAGGGATCAATCAGCCCCAGCATTTT. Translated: CASSGTGINQPQHF. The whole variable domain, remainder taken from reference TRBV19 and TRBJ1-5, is DGGITQSPKYLFRKEGQNVTLSCEQNLNHDAMYWYRQDPGQGLRLIYYSQIVNDFQKGDIAEGYSVSREKKESFPLTVTSAQKNPTAFYLCASSGTGINQPQHFGDGTRLSIL.

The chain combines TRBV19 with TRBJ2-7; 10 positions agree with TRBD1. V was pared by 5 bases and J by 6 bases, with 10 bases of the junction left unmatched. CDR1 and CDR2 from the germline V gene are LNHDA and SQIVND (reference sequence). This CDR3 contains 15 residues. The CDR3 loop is CASSFLGQGPLEQYF. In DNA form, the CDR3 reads TGTGCCAGTAGTTTTCTGGGACAGGGGCCCCTCGAGCAGTACTTC.

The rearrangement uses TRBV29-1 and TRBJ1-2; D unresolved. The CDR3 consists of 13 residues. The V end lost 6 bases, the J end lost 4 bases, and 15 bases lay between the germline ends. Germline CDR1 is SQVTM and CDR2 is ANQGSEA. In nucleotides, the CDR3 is TGCAGCGTATCGGACGGGCGGGCCTATGGCTACACCTTC. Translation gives CSVSDGRAYGYTF.

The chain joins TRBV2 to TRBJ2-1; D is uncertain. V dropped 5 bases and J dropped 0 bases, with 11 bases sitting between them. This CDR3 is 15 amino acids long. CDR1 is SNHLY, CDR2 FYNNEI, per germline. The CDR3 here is CASSSRGSSYNEQFF. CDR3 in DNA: TGTGCCAGCAGTAGTCGTGGTAGCTCCTACAATGAGCAGTTCTTC.

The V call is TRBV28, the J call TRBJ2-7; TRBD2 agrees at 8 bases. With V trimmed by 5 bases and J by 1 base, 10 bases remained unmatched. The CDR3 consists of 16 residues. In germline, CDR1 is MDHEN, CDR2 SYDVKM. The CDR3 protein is CASSPAGLAESYEQYF. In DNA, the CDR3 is TGTGCCAGCAGTCCTGCTGGACTAGCTGAATCCTACGAGCAGTACTTC. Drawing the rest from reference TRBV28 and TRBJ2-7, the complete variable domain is DVKVTQSSRYLVKRTGEKVFLECVQDMDHENMFWYRQDPGLGLRLIYFSYDVKMKEKGDIPEGYSVSREKKERFSLILESASTNQTSMYLCASSPAGLAESYEQYFGPGTRLTVT.

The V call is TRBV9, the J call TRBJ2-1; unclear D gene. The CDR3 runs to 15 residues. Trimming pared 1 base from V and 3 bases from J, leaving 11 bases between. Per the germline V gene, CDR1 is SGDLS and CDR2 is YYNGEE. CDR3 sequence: CASSVRLASYNEQFF. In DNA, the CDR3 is TGTGCCAGCAGCGTACGGTTAGCCAGCTACAATGAGCAGTTCTTC.